A selection of T cell receptor beta chains follows, all from one sample in a study of blood T cell repertoires in COVID-19. Sequencing used immunoSEQ multiplex PCR; TCRdb keeps in-frame clones, though not all of them. The sample has more than 75,000 clones; roughly four fifths are singletons. Material: peripheral blood. These receptors originate from a man aged 55-75 years with acute or convalescent COVID-19. Both conserved end residues are part of each CDR3. A D gene is named only where the DNA matches it firmly. Size tells how often a clone was seen (once, few, many) or the class of an expanded clone, and some rows leave it out.

J,D,size,V,DNA,CDR3
TRBJ1-1,NA,NA,TRBV6-1,TGTGCCAGCAGTGAAGGGGGGCGGGAAGCTTTCTTT,CASSEGGREAFF
TRBJ2-2,NA,once,TRBV7-2,TGTGCCAGCAGCTTGGATACTCCTAGCACCGGGGAGCTGTTTTTT,CASSLDTPSTGELFF
TRBJ1-2,NA,NA,TRBV7-2,TGTGCCAGCAGCTTAATGGGCGCCTATGGCTACACCTTC,CASSLMGAYGYTF
TRBJ2-6,NA,NA,TRBV3-1/TRBV3-2,TGTGCCAGTACAGGTTACTCTGGGGCCAACGTCCTGACTTTC,CASTGYSGANVLTF
TRBJ2-7,NA,once,TRBV28,TGTGCCAGCAACAGGGGGACTAGCAACGGCCACGAGCAGTACTTC,CASNRGTSNGHEQYF
TRBJ2-6,TRBD1,NA,TRBV9,TGTGCCAGCAGCGCCGTACAGGGGCCGTCTGGGGCCAACGTCCTGACTTTC,CASSAVQGPSGANVLTF
TRBJ2-5,TRBD1,NA,TRBV6-5,TGTGCCAGCAGAGAGGGACAGCCAGGGACCCAGTACTTC,CASREGQPGTQYF
TRBJ2-1,NA,NA,TRBV28,TGTGCCAGCAGTAACTATGAGCAGTTCTTC,CASSNYEQFF
TRBJ2-3,TRBD2,NA,TRBV28,TGTGCCAGCAGTTTGTCTACGGGAGGGGGGGGCACAGATACGCAGTATTTT,CASSLSTGGGGTDTQYF
TRBJ1-1,NA,NA,TRBV7-3,TGTGCCAGCAGCTTTGAAGCGAACACTGAAGCTTTCTTT,CASSFEANTEAFF
TRBJ2-3,NA,NA,TRBV11-2,TGTGCCAGCAGCTTAGACACCCGCCGGGCGGACATAACAGATACGCAGTATTTT,CASSLDTRRADITDTQYF
TRBJ1-6,TRBD1,NA,TRBV7-9,TGTGCCAGCAGCCCCTCGGGACAGGGGAATTCACCCCTCCACTTT,CASSPSGQGNSPLHF
TRBJ2-6,TRBD2,NA,TRBV7-2,TGTGCCAGCAGCTTTAGCGGGGGCCCTGGGGCCAACGTCCTGACTTTC,CASSFSGGPGANVLTF
TRBJ1-1,TRBD1,NA,TRBV10-3,TGTGCCATCACGGGACAGCCGAACACTGAAGCTTTCTTT,CAITGQPNTEAFF
TRBJ1-3,TRBD1,NA,TRBV18,TGTGCCAGCTCACCACCGAGGACAGGGCTTGGAAACACCATATATTTT,CASSPPRTGLGNTIYF
TRBJ1-1,TRBD1,NA,TRBV10-3,TGTGCCATCAGTGGGGGACAGGGCACTGAAGCTTTCTTT,CAISGGQGTEAFF
TRBJ2-3,TRBD2,NA,TRBV5-1,TGCGCCAGCAGCTGGTCCGGGACTAGCGGGGGGCAAGATACGCAGTATTTT,CASSWSGTSGGQDTQYF
TRBJ1-2,TRBD1,NA,TRBV18,TGTGCCAGCTCACCGGACAGGGTTAACTATGGCTACACCTTC,CASSPDRVNYGYTF
TRBJ1-5,TRBD1,NA,TRBV19,TGTGCCAGTAGTGGACAGGGATCAATTAGCAATCAGCCCCAGCATTTT,CASSGQGSISNQPQHF
TRBJ1-2,NA,NA,TRBV28,TGTGCCAGCACCCCCCTCGGGAGAGGACCGGACTATGGCTACACCTTC,CASTPLGRGPDYGYTF
TRBJ2-7,NA,NA,TRBV27,TGTGCCAGTCAAGTCATGGACGGACTCTCCTACGAGCAGTACTTC,CASQVMDGLSYEQYF
TRBJ1-2,NA,NA,TRBV11-2,TGTGCCAGCAGCTTAGTGGCGGGGACCTATGGCTACACCTTC,CASSLVAGTYGYTF
TRBJ2-2,NA,NA,TRBV6-5,TGTGCCAGCAGGCGGTTGACCGGGGAGCTGTTTTTT,CASRRLTGELFF
TRBJ1-5,NA,once,TRBV28,TGTGCCAGCAGTTTCCCGACAGGCCCGTATAGCAATCAGCCCCAGCATTTT,CASSFPTGPYSNQPQHF
TRBJ2-3,TRBD1,NA,TRBV28,TGTGCCAGCAGTTTAGGGACAGGGGTTGGTGGCACAGATACGCAGTATTTT,CASSLGTGVGGTDTQYF
TRBJ1-2,NA,once,TRBV5-4,TGTGCCAGCAGCTTCTTTTTTGCGGGGAGAGGACATCTAGCGAGTGGCTACACCTTC,CASSFFFAGRGHLASGYTF
TRBJ2-1,NA,NA,TRBV6-4,TGTGCCAGCAGTGAAGTGGAATCCGGAGCCCAGTTCTTC,CASSEVESGAQFF
TRBJ1-5,TRBD1,NA,TRBV29-1,TGCAGCGCCAGGGACAGGGGCAATGGTCCCCAGCATTTT,CSARDRGNGPQHF